The clone carrying this T cell receptor beta chain was seen only a few times. This CDR3 is 13 amino acids long. Deletions cut 5 bases from V and 10 bases from J, with 15 bases between. Germline loops: CDR1 SNHLY, CDR2 FYNNEI. This sample was included in a study of blood T cell repertoires in COVID-19. Study context: Whether acute or convalescent, the COVID-19 samples came from the United States, Italy and Spain. In each case, the material was cDNA or gDNA derived from T cells, B-cell-depleted T cells, or PBMCs.

Authors' methods: Reference gene primers were amplified, and this amplification served to estimate nucleated cell counts. Generated by immunoSEQ multiplex PCR, the TCRdb table keeps only in-frame clones and is missing some. That table is the source of V, J and clone size, and D and trimming were worked out from the DNA. The table has 48,000 or so clones, less than 95% seen once. Sample: peripheral blood. The chain is built from TRBV2 and TRBJ1-3; D is perhaps TRBD1 (5 bases). The receptor was isolated from a human donor in a cohort sampled during active COVID-19. In nucleotides, the CDR3 is TGTGCCAGCAGTACACAGGTCTTCCCAACCATATATTTT. Protein sequence: CASSTQVFPTIYF.